This TCR beta chain was observed in a study of blood T cell repertoires in COVID-19. Study-level information: Samples representing acute and convalescent COVID-19 were sourced from the United States, Italy and Spain. T cells, B-cell-depleted T cells, or PBMCs supplied cDNA or gDNA.

Germline loops: CDR1 SNHLY, CDR2 FYNNEI. This CDR3 contains 14 residues. Trimming shortened V by 3 bases and J by 1 base, and 9 bases separated the two germline ends. In the original processing: Amplification with reference gene primers provided the estimates of nucleated cell counts. The protocol was immunoSEQ multiplex PCR, while the TCRdb copy is restricted to in-frame clones and leaves out a portion. The V and J calls and clone size are taken from that table; D and trimming were inferred from the DNA. Of more than 250,000 clones in the sample, around 87% were seen once. The sample was peripheral blood. This sequence was found in a man aged 50-60 years with active or convalescent COVID-19. V and J are TRBV2 and TRBJ1-1; D ambiguous. CDR3 nucleotides: TGTGCCAGCAGTGACGAGAAAGAGAACACTGAAGCTTTCTTT. The encoded protein is CASSDEKENTEAFF.